One sample yielded the 2 T cell receptor beta chains listed below, sequenced in a study of blood T cell dynamics during melanoma immunotherapy. The table came from immunoSEQ multiplex PCR; TCRdb's copy has only in-frame clones and leaves some out. The sample has around 10,000 clones; 80% are singletons. Time point meaning: week 3, after first cycle of checkpoint inhibitor. Sequencing used blood, obtained from a patient treated with checkpoint blockade. The receptors were gathered from a human donor with melanoma.

This chain links TRBV7-3 with TRBJ2-1; D may be TRBD2 (6 bases). V was clipped by 2 bases and J by 1 base, with 9 bases between them. This CDR3 region has 15 residues. Germline V gene lookup returns CDR1 SGHTA and CDR2 FQGTGA. CDR3 coding DNA: TGTGCCAGCAGCTTATACGCGGGGTCCTACAATGAGCAGTTCTTC. Amino acid sequence: CASSLYAGSYNEQFF.

The chain recombines TRBV5-1 with TRBJ2-6; D possibly matches TRBD1 or TRBD2 (5 bases each). Trimming stripped 3 bases from V and 1 base from J, with 8 bases between. This CDR3 is 15 amino acids long. Germline CDR1 SGHRS, CDR2 YFSETQ. CDR3 sequence: CASSWDGSGANVLTF. CDR3 bases: TGCGCCAGCAGCTGGGACGGGTCTGGGGCCAACGTCCTGACTTTC. Complete variable domain (other parts from reference TRBV5-1 and TRBJ2-6): KAGVTQTPRYLIKTRGQQVTLSCSPISGHRSVSWYQQTPGQGLQFLFEYFSETQRNKGNFPGRFSGRQFSNSRSEMNVSTLELGDSALYLCASSWDGSGANVLTFGAGSRLTVL.